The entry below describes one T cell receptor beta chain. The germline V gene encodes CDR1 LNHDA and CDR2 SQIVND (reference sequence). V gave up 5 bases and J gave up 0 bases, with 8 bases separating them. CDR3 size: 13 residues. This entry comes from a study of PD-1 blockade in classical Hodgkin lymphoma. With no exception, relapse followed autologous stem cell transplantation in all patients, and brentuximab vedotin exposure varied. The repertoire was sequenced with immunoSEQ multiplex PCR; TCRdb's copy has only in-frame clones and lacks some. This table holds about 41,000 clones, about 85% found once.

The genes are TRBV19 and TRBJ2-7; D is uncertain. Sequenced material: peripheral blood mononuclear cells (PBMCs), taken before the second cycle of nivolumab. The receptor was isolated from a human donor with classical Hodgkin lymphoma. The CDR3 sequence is CASSSYNSYEQYF. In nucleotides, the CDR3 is TGTGCCAGTAGTTCTTACAACTCCTACGAGCAGTACTTC.